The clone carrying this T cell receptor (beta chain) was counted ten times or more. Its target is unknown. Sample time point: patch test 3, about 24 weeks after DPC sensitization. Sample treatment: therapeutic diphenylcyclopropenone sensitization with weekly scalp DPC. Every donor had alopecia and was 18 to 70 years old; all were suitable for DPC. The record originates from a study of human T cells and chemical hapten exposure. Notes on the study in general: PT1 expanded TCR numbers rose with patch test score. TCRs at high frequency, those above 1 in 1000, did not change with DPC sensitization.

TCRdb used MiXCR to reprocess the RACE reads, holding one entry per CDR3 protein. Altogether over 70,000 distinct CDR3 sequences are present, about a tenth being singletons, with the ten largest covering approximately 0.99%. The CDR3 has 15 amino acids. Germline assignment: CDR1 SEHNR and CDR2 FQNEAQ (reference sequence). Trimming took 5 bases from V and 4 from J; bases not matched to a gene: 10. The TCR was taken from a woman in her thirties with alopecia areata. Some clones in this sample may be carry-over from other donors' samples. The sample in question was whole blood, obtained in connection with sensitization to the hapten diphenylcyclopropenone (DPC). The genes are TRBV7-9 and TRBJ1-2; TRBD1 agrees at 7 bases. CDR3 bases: TGTGCCAGCAGCCCAGACGGGACAGACTTCTATGGCTACACCTTC. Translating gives CASSPDGTDFYGYTF.